This is a list of T cell receptor beta chains from one sample in a study of shared clonotypes between healthy human individuals. TCRdb keeps only in-frame clones here, not all; method: immunoSEQ multiplex PCR. The table includes over a million clones, roughly 97% detected once. The specimen was naive CD4+ T cells sorted from blood. Receptor source: a man aged 25 to 45 in good health. CDR3s include the opening cysteine and the closing phenylalanine or tryptophan.

CASSPRKGWDTEAFF	TRBV14	TRBJ1-1	15
CASSLDLRVPIYF	TRBV11-2	TRBJ1-3	13
CASRRAGSNTGELFF	TRBV5-4	TRBJ2-2	15
CASSRNQPDTQYF	TRBV7-9	TRBJ2-3	13
CATSRDRHAQPQHF	TRBV15	TRBJ1-5	14
CASSLSPLGDYGYTF	TRBV7-2	TRBJ1-2	15
CASSVYSRGGSSYNEQFF	TRBV9	TRBJ2-1	18
CASSYPTGKAFF	TRBV6-5	TRBJ1-1	12
CASGHRATPNTEAFF	TRBV7-9	TRBJ1-1	15
CASSQQGRGTEAFF	TRBV14	TRBJ1-1	14
CASHITKGETQYF	TRBV27	TRBJ2-5	13
CASRLKRELSEQFF	TRBV12-2	TRBJ2-1	14
CASSSLGQGILYGYTF	TRBV27	TRBJ1-2	16
CASSPALDTQYF	TRBV10-1	TRBJ2-3	12
CASSQGYYGYTF	TRBV19	TRBJ1-2	12
CASSDRQSETQYF	TRBV6-1	TRBJ2-5	13
CASSPLAGVFNEQFF	TRBV7-7	TRBJ2-1	15
CASSFNGELFF	TRBV7-3	TRBJ2-2	11
CASRSWDRVYNEQFF	TRBV5-6	TRBJ2-1	15
CASSFGVAGVLGEQFF	TRBV5-5	TRBJ2-1	16
CSVSSGIHPYEQYF	TRBV29-1	TRBJ2-7	14
CASSFGLGTYEQYF	TRBV27	TRBJ2-7	14
CASSEIGLALNEQFF	TRBV6-1	TRBJ2-1	15
CASSPKRTFEETQYF	TRBV18	TRBJ2-5	15
CASSVGVGGGAFF	TRBV9	TRBJ1-1	13
CASSLEFRGREGSDEQYF	TRBV5-8	TRBJ2-7	18
CAIGSGTGELFF	TRBV10-3	TRBJ2-2	12
CSVEEGQRHSYEQYF	TRBV29-1	TRBJ2-7	15
CASRGGGSSETQYF	TRBV6-1	TRBJ2-5	14
CASSLGTSGSSRYF	TRBV5-4	TRBJ2-5	14
CASSRSNEKLFF	TRBV4-2	TRBJ1-4	12
CASSFRRMQFSSGANVLTF	TRBV28	TRBJ2-6	19
CASSPGRGADTQYF	TRBV7-9	TRBJ2-3	14
CASDGTYDSYEQYF	TRBV2	TRBJ2-7	14
CASRDRGPGAFF	TRBV2	TRBJ1-1	12
CASSLGGGSNQPQHF	TRBV5-4	TRBJ1-5	15
CAISESTDTQYF	TRBV10-3	TRBJ2-3	12
CASSTRQGLVEQFF	TRBV28	TRBJ2-1	14
CASSATGGHTGELFF	TRBV7-6	TRBJ2-2	15
CASGEGAGTEAFF	TRBV5-1	TRBJ1-1	13
CASSFTAPRVSYEQYF	TRBV2	TRBJ2-7	16
CASRPTGKSNEKLFF	TRBV5-1	TRBJ1-4	15
CASLQGHLNQPQHF	TRBV6-1	TRBJ1-5	14
CASSLTSGSYNEQFF	TRBV27	TRBJ2-1	15
CASGTNQPQHF	TRBV28	TRBJ1-5	11
CASSQVGRDEQFF	TRBV4-3	TRBJ2-1	13
CASSIGGTIQETQYF	TRBV19	TRBJ2-5	15
CASSIVDGRGEQYF	TRBV19	TRBJ2-7	14
CASSSHRQGSDTQYF	TRBV7-9	TRBJ2-3	15
CASRDRGFSPLHF	TRBV2	TRBJ1-6	13
CAISEAPAGGNTGELFF	TRBV10-3	TRBJ2-2	17
CPKSPLRYEQYF	TRBV25-1	TRBJ2-7	12